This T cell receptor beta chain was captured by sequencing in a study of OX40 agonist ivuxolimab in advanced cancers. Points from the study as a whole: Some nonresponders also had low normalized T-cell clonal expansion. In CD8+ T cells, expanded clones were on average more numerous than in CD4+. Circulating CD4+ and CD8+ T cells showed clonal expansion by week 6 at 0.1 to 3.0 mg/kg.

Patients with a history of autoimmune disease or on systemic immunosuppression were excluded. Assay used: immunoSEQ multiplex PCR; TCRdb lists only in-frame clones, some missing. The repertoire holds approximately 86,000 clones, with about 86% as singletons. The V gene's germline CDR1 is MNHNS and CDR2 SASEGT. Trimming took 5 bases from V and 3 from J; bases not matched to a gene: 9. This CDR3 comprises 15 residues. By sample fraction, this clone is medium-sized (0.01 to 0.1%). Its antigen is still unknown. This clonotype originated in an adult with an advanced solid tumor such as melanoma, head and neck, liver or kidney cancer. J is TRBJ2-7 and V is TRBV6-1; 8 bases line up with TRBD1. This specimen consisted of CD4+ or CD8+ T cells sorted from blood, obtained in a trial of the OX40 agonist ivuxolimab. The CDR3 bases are TGTGCCAGCAGTACCCGGACAGGGTGGGACTACGAGCAGTACTTC. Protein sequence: CASSTRTGWDYEQYF.